This TCR beta chain came from a study of blood T cell repertoires in COVID-19. The wider study: Samples came from the United States, Italy and Spain, spanning acute and convalescent COVID-19. The analysed material was cDNA or gDNA that came from T cells, B-cell-depleted T cells, or PBMCs.

Original processing notes: Estimated nucleated cell counts came from reference gene primer amplification. The protocol was immunoSEQ multiplex PCR, while the TCRdb copy is restricted to in-frame clones and leaves out a portion. Clone size and the V and J calls come from that table; the DNA yielded D and trimming. The sample consists of approximately 21,000 clones, around 79% of them appearing once. The CDR3 runs to 14 residues. The V end lost 7 bases, the J end lost 0 bases, and 10 bases lay between the germline ends. Per the germline V gene, CDR1 is SGHVS and CDR2 is FQNEAQ. This clonotype was obtained from a man older than 75 with acute or convalescent COVID-19. V is TRBV7-8 and J is TRBJ1-3; TRBD1 might be the D (5 bases). Sequenced: peripheral blood. The CDR3 nucleotides read TGTGCCAGCACTTGGGGGGGCTCTGGAAACACCATATATTTT. It translates to CASTWGGSGNTIYF.